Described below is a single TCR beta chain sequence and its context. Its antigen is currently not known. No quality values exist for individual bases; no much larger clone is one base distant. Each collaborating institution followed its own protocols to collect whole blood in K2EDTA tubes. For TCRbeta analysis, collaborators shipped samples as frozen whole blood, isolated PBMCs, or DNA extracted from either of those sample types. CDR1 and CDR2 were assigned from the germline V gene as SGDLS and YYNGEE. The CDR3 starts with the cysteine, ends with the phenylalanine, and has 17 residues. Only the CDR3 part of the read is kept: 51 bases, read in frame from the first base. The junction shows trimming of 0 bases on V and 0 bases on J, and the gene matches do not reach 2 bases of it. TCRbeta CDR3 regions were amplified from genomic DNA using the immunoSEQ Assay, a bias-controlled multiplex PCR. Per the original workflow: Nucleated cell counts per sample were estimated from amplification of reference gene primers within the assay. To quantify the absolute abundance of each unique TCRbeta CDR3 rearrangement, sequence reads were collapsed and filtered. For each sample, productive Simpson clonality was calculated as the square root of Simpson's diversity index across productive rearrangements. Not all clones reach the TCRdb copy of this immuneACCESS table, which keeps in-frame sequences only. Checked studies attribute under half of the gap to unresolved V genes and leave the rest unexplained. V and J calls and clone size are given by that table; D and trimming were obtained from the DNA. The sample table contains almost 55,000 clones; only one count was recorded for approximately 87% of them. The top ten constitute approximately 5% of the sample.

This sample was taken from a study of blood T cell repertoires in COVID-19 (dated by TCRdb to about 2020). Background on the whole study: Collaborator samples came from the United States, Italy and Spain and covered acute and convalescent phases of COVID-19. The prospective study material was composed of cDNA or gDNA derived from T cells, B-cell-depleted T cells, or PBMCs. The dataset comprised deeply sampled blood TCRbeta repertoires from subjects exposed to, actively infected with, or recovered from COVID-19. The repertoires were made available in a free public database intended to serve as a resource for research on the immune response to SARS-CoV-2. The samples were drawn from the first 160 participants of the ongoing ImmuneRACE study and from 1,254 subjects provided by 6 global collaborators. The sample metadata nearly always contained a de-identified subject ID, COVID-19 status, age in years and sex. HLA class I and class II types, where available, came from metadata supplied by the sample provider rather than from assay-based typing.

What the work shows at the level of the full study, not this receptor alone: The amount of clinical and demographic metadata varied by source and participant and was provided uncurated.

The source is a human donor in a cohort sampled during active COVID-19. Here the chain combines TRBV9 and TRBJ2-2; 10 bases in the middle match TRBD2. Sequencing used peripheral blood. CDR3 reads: CASSVGLAGANTGELFF. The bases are TGTGCCAGCAGCGTAGGGCTAGCGGGGGCGAACACCGGGGAGCTGTTTTTT.